This T cell receptor beta chain was captured in a study of T cells in Graves' hyperthyroidism and ophthalmopathy. Study results and caveats: In simple terms, a model built on 13 V-J features told ophthalmopathy apart from stable hyperthyroidism.

10 ml fresh peripheral blood yielded the PBMCs. RNA transcripts were the template for amplifying TCR beta CDR3 regions. In the first-round RT-PCR of the TCR CDR3, the HTBI primer set was used. MiXCR was run by TCRdb on the multiplex PCR reads, yielding one entry per CDR3 protein. The data hold hundreds of thousands of distinct CDR3 sequences, with roughly 13% observed a single time. This clonotype has a count of ten or more. Its antigen is unidentified. The germline V and J ends were trimmed by 1 base and 2 bases, with 6 bases remaining between them. Germline values: CDR1 KGHSH, CDR2 LQKENI. This CDR3 has 14 residues.

This TCR came from a woman between 18 and 30 years old with Graves' hyperthyroidism. The sequenced material came from blood. This rearrangement joins TRBV18 to TRBJ2-1, with D perhaps TRBD1 (5 bases). The CDR3 region is CASSPQGTYNEQFF. The CDR3 nucleotides read TGTGCCAGCTCACCACAGGGGACCTACAATGAGCAGTTCTTC.